This T cell receptor (beta chain) was obtained from a study of blood T cell repertoires in COVID-19. On the study more broadly: Acute and convalescent COVID-19 samples came from the United States, Italy and Spain.

This study enrolled people aged roughly 18 to 90 from about two dozen US geographic areas. Cohort 3 recovered donors had two negative PCRs, clearance, or symptom resolution. Methods used by the authors: Reference gene primer amplification gave nucleated cell count estimates. Repertoires were generated with immunoSEQ multiplex PCR, while TCRdb's copy carries only in-frame clones and drops some. That table supplies the V and J calls and clone size; D and trimming were determined from the DNA. The profile shows about 160,000 clones, less than 90% of them singletons. This CDR3 has 16 amino acids. The V gene's germline CDR1 is SEHNR and CDR2 FQNEAQ (reference sequence). V trimming: 4 bases; J trimming: 5 bases; junction bases outside the gene matches: 10.

Input material: PBMCs or T cells enriched from blood (not recorded which). The origin of this receptor is a woman between 45 and 60 years old who had recovered from COVID-19. The chain is built from TRBV7-9 and TRBJ2-1; 8 bases align to TRBD2. The CDR3 region has the DNA TGTGCCAGCAGCTCAGCTAGCGGGCGGGTAGACAATGAGCAGTTCTTC. It translates to CASSSASGRVDNEQFF. The complete variable domain, with remaining parts taken from reference TRBV7-9 and TRBJ2-1, reads DTGVSQNPRHKITKRGQNVTFRCDPISEHNRLYWYRQTLGQGPEFLTYFQNEAQLEKSRLLSDRFSAERPKGSFSTLEIQRTEQGDSAMYLCASSSASGRVDNEQFFGPGTRLTVL.